Presented here are 9 T cell receptor beta chains from one specimen sequenced in a study of beta chain features in type 1 diabetes. Study-wide results and caveats: A moderate, significant TCRB CDR3 shortening appeared in type 1 diabetes across four CD4+ subsets.

Reverse transcription of all isolated RNA meant that expressed TCRB transcripts were sequenced. Here immunoSEQ multiplex PCR was the method, and the copy in TCRdb shows in-frame clones only, minus some. The table records 250,000 to 350,000 clones, approximately 15% of them present only once. No cognate antigen is known for these TCRs. Sequences were obtained from naive CD4+ T cells from blood. These receptors were taken from a man aged 18 to 30 with type 1 diabetes.

This clone was counted between two and nine times. The chain employs TRBV11-1 and TRBJ2-6; D remains ambiguous. The V and J ends lost 3 bases and 4 bases respectively, with 10 bases between them. Germline V gene sequence: CDR1 SGHAT, CDR2 FQDESV (reference sequence). The CDR3 has 15 amino acids. CDR3 amino acids: CASSFSPFGANVLTF. Written as DNA, the CDR3 is TGTGCCAGCAGCTTCTCCCCCTTCGGGGCCAACGTCCTGACTTTC. The full variable domain, completed using reference TRBV11-1 and TRBJ2-6, is EAEVAQSPRYKITEKSQAVAFWCDPISGHATLYWYRQILGQGPELLVQFQDESVVDDSQLPKDRFSAERLKGVDSTLKIQPAELGDSAMYLCASSFSPFGANVLTFGAGSRLTVL.

The chain employs TRBV2 and TRBJ2-3; TRBD1 agrees at 7 bases. The V gene's germline CDR1 is SNHLY and CDR2 FYNNEI. V shed 6 bases and J 0 bases; nucleotides not matched to a gene: 3. The CDR3 totals 14 residues. The CDR3 here is CASRRDRSTDTQYF. CDR3 nucleotide sequence: TGTGCCAGCAGGAGGGACAGAAGCACAGATACGCAGTATTTT.

The chain recombines TRBV13 with TRBJ2-5; 11 nucleotides line up with TRBD2. This CDR3 contains 17 residues. V lost 5 bases to trimming and J lost 4 bases; unmatched junction nucleotides: 12. From germline, CDR1 is PRHDT and CDR2 FYEKMQ (reference sequence). CDR3 nucleotides: TGTGCCAGCAGCAACCGGGAAAGGACTAGCGGGCGAGAGACCCAGTACTTC. Its protein is CASSNRERTSGRETQYF.

The chain combines TRBV27 with TRBJ2-6; 8 nucleotides agree with TRBD2. J lost 0 bases, V lost 6 bases, and 4 bases had no gene match. The CDR3 extends over 16 amino acids. Germline V CDR1 and CDR2: MNHEY, SMNVEV (reference sequence). The CDR3 reads CASRAGESSGANVLTF. Here the CDR3 DNA reads TGTGCCAGCAGAGCGGGGGAGAGCTCTGGGGCCAACGTCCTGACTTTC.

This clone appeared a few times. The V and J genes are TRBV7-2 and TRBJ2-2; 7 positions match TRBD2. CDR1 is SGHTA and CDR2 is FQGNSA in the germline V gene. This CDR3 spans 15 amino acids. The J segment lost 3 bases and the V segment lost 5 bases, leaving 6 bases of the junction unmatched. The CDR3 protein is CASSPGGGYTGELFF. The DNA for the CDR3 is TGTGCCAGCAGCCCTGGGGGGGGATACACCGGGGAGCTGTTTTTT.

This clone was counted between two and nine times. The chain combines TRBV28 with TRBJ2-7; a possible D gene is TRBD2 (6 bases). V was shortened by 3 bases and J by 4 bases, with 10 bases between the two germline ends. The V gene's germline CDR1 is MDHEN and CDR2 SYDVKM. The CDR3 length is 13 residues. Written as DNA, the CDR3 is TGTGCCAGCAGTTTCGCAGGGAGGTACGAGCAGTACTTC. Protein: CASSFAGRYEQYF.

This clone was seen a few times. The rearrangement uses TRBV2 and TRBJ1-1; D uncertain. The V gene lost 4 bases and the J gene lost 0 bases, with 9 bases spanning the gap. This CDR3 has 14 residues. Germline CDR1 is SNHLY and CDR2 is FYNNEI. The CDR3 DNA is TGTGCCAGCAGTGTGTTACCGGTGAACACTGAAGCTTTCTTT. Its translation: CASSVLPVNTEAFF.

The CDR3 nucleotides are TGTGCCAGCAGTTACGAGGGGCAGGGGGCCGCCGAGCAGTACTTC. Its translation: CASSYEGQGAAEQYF. The genes are TRBV6-6 and TRBJ2-7, with 8 positions matching TRBD1. The CDR3 has 15 residues. Per the germline V gene, CDR1 is MNHNY and CDR2 is SVGAGI (reference sequence). With 2 bases clipped from V and 6 bases from J, the junction kept 9 bases outside the gene matches.

This clone showed up just a few times. V and J are TRBV6-5 and TRBJ2-7, with TRBD1 as a possible D gene (5 bases). CDR1 is MNHEY and CDR2 is SVGAGI in the germline V gene. Trimming took off 5 bases at V and 2 bases at J, with 16 bases between the two ends. This CDR3 has 15 residues. CDR3 in amino acids: CASSPQGTAAYEQYF. As DNA, the CDR3 is TGTGCCAGCAGTCCGCAGGGCACTGCTGCCTACGAGCAGTACTTC.